This T cell receptor (beta chain) was documented in a study of cytomegalovirus exposure and HLA in healthy donors. Regarding the study as a whole: Researchers counted 180 or so TCR beta chains as cytomegalovirus-associated.

Concerning this clone itself: Its antigen is not known.

Repertoires were generated with immunoSEQ multiplex PCR, while TCRdb's copy carries only in-frame clones and drops some. The sample consists of some 170,000 clones, around 92% of them appearing once. The CDR3 is 12 residues long. The germline V gene encodes CDR1 MNHEY and CDR2 SVGAGI. Trimming cost V 2 bases and J 9 bases, with 10 bases left between them. The chain uses TRBV6-5 and TRBJ1-1, with D perhaps TRBD1 (6 bases). Specimen: PBMCs. The receptor was isolated from a woman younger than 35 in good health and CMV-seropositive. In nucleotides, the CDR3 is TGTGCCAGCAGTTACGGTCAGGGGCAAGCTTTCTTT. This encodes CASSYGQGQAFF.